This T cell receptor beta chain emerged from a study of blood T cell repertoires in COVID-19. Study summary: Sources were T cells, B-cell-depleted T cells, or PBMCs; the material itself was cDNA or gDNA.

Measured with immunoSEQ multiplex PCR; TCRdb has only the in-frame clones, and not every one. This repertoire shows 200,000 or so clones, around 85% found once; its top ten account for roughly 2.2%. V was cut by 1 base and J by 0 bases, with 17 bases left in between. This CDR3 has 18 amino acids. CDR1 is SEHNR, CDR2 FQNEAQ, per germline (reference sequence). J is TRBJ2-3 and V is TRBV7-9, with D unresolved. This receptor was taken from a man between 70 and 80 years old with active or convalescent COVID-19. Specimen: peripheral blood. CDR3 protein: CASSLGIGSSLSTDTQYF. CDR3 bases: TGTGCCAGCAGCTTAGGGATCGGGTCCAGCCTTAGCACAGATACGCAGTATTTT.